Below are 17 T cell receptor beta chains sequenced from a single sample in a study of cytomegalovirus exposure and HLA in healthy donors. Profiled with immunoSEQ multiplex PCR; TCRdb holds only in-frame clones, not every one. Here the sample spans 65,000 to 80,000 clones, 94% being singletons. The sample comprised PBMCs. All receptors derive from a woman under 30 in good health and CMV-seropositive.

This sequence joins TRBV2 and TRBJ1-1, with D possibly being TRBD1 (5 bases). The CDR3 totals 12 residues. V was pared by 3 bases and J by 7 bases, with 9 bases between. Germline CDR1 reads SNHLY; CDR2 reads FYNNEI. This chain's CDR3 is CASSEGGIEAFF. CDR3 coding DNA: TGTGCCAGCAGTGAGGGGGGGATTGAAGCTTTCTTT.

This rearrangement joins TRBV28 to TRBJ2-5, with 10 positions matching TRBD2. V lost 3 bases to trimming and J lost 5 bases; unmatched junction nucleotides: 6. The germline gives CDR1 MDHEN, CDR2 SYDVKM. This CDR3 has 15 amino acids. CDR3 region: CASSFSSGGFETQYF. CDR3 nucleotides: TGTGCCAGCAGTTTTAGTAGCGGGGGGTTCGAGACCCAGTACTTC.

V is TRBV9 and J is TRBJ1-1, with 8 positions matching TRBD1. The CDR3 consists of 15 residues. Per the germline V gene, CDR1 is SGDLS and CDR2 is YYNGEE. After removal of 0 bases from V and 4 bases from J, the junction contained 5 bases not matched to a gene. The CDR3 nucleotides are TGTGCCAGCAGCGTAGCAGGGGGCGCGGGCACTGAAGCTTTCTTT. Translating it yields CASSVAGGAGTEAFF.

The rearrangement joins TRBV4-3 to TRBJ1-1, with TRBD1 as a possible D gene (6 bases). Trimming stripped 4 bases from V and 10 bases from J, with 13 bases between. This CDR3 is 12 amino acids long. From germline, CDR1 is LGHNA and CDR2 YSLEER. In nucleotides, the CDR3 is TGCGCCAGCAGCCTCACAGGGCAGGGAGCTTTCTTT. Translated: CASSLTGQGAFF.

The chain combines TRBV6-6 with TRBJ2-2; D possibly corresponds to TRBD2 (5 bases). This CDR3 region has 15 residues. Germline V lookup: CDR1 MNHNY, CDR2 SVGAGI (reference sequence). Trimming removed 6 bases at V and 4 bases at J, with 15 bases between. The CDR3 nucleotides read TGTGCCAGCAGCGAAACTAGTTCAAGCACCGGGGAGCTGTTTTTT. Translating it yields CASSETSSSTGELFF.

The genes are TRBV18 and TRBJ2-7; 8 bases align to TRBD1. The CDR3 loop spans 16 amino acids. Germline CDR1 reads KGHSH; CDR2 reads LQKENI. The junction had 11 bases not matched to a gene; V was cut back by 3 bases and J by 4 bases. In DNA, the CDR3 is TGTGCCAGCTCACCTGCGGCCGGGACAGGAGATTACGAGCAGTACTTC. It encodes CASSPAAGTGDYEQYF. The whole variable domain, filled in from reference TRBV18 and TRBJ2-7, reads NAGVMQNPRHLVRRRGQEARLRCSPMKGHSHVYWYRQLPEEGLKFMVYLQKENIIDESGMPKERFSAEFPKEGPSILRIQQVVRGDSAAYFCASSPAAGTGDYEQYFGPGTRLTVT.

This rearrangement joins TRBV7-2 to TRBJ1-1; 9 nucleotides line up with TRBD1. V dropped 3 bases and J dropped 5; count of bases not matched to a gene: 7. CDR3 length: 15 residues. Germline CDR1 SGHTA, CDR2 FQGNSA. This chain's CDR3 is CASSLYRGRGTEAFF. The CDR3 region has the DNA TGTGCCAGCAGCTTGTACAGGGGGCGAGGGACTGAAGCTTTCTTT.

The chain couples TRBV4-3 to TRBJ2-1; TRBD2 aligns across 7 bases. Germline V lookup: CDR1 LGHNA, CDR2 YSLEER. V shed 0 bases, J shed 3 bases, and the junction held 23 bases outside the gene matches. This CDR3 spans 22 amino acids. CDR3: CASSQDLVLGLTGEGNYNEQFF. The CDR3 DNA follows: TGCGCCAGCAGCCAAGATCTGGTCCTGGGACTGACTGGGGAGGGGAACTACAATGAGCAGTTCTTC.

The rearrangement uses TRBV2 and TRBJ1-4; D ambiguous. The germline V gene encodes CDR1 SNHLY and CDR2 FYNNEI. Trimming pared 8 bases from V and 3 bases from J, leaving 25 bases between. This CDR3 contains 18 residues. The CDR3 DNA reads TGTGCCAGCGGGTTCGGTCTGACGGGGTTCGCGGCTAATGAAAAACTGTTTTTT. It yields the protein CASGFGLTGFAANEKLFF.

The chain combines TRBV5-1 with TRBJ1-1; TRBD1 agrees at 7 bases. This CDR3 contains 14 residues. V lost 4 bases and J lost 8; bases outside the gene matches: 11. Germline values: CDR1 SGHRS, CDR2 YFSETQ. The CDR3 reads CASSEWDSLQEAFF. For the CDR3, the DNA is TGCGCCAGCAGCGAATGGGACAGCCTTCAGGAAGCTTTCTTT.

The chain employs TRBV7-6 and TRBJ2-7; perhaps TRBD1 as D (6 bases). V shed 5 bases and J shed 2 bases, with 13 bases lying between them. Germline loops: CDR1 SGHVS, CDR2 FNYEAQ. This CDR3 is 14 amino acids long. The chain's CDR3 is CASSTGTNTYEQYF. The DNA of the CDR3 is TGTGCCAGCAGCACCGGGACAAATACCTACGAGCAGTACTTC.

This chain links TRBV7-2 with TRBJ1-2, with 8 bases aligning to TRBD1. The CDR3 length is 15 residues. With V trimmed by 5 bases and J by 4 bases, 9 bases remained unmatched. CDR1 and CDR2 (germline): SGHTA, FQGNSA. CDR3 sequence: CASSPRTGQSYGYTF. CDR3 coding DNA: TGTGCCAGCAGCCCCCGGACAGGGCAAAGCTATGGCTACACCTTC.

The rearrangement links TRBV21-1 to TRBJ1-2; the DNA was not used to check the table's D call, TRBD1. TRBV21-1 corresponds to a pseudogene. This CDR3 region has 17 residues. The CDR3 DNA reads TGTGCCAGCAGCAAAAGGGGAGACAGGGAACGGAACTATGGCTACACCTTC. Amino acids: CASSKRGDRERNYGYTF.

The chain joins TRBV6-5 to TRBJ1-2; D gene unclear. V was pared by 1 base and J by 0 bases, with 9 bases between. The CDR3 length is 15 residues. The germline CDR1 and CDR2 sequences are MNHEY and SVGAGI. Written as DNA, the CDR3 is TGTGCCAGCAGTTACTGGGAGGGAACTAACTATGGCTACACCTTC. As protein: CASSYWEGTNYGYTF.

The genes are TRBV27 and TRBJ2-7, with D uncertain. This CDR3 comprises 12 residues. Germline CDR1 and CDR2: MNHEY and SMNVEV (reference sequence). Trimming cost V 6 bases and J 12 bases, with 18 bases left between them. CDR3 sequence (DNA): TGTGCCAGCAGCCATCATTGGGCCGGTGGGTACTTC. Translating it yields CASSHHWAGGYF.

The chain combines TRBV9 with TRBJ2-1; 8 positions agree with TRBD2. CDR3 length: 14 amino acids. Germline CDR1 reads SGDLS; CDR2 reads YYNGEE. The V and J ends lost 0 bases and 8 bases, in that order; junction bases with no gene match: 4. The CDR3 region is CASSVATGGDEQFF. The CDR3 nucleotides are TGTGCCAGCAGCGTAGCTACGGGGGGGGATGAGCAGTTCTTC. The full variable domain, in which reference TRBV9 and TRBJ2-1 provide the parts outside the CDR3, is DSGVTQTPKHLITATGQRVTLRCSPRSGDLSVYWYQQSLDQGLQFLIQYYNGEERAKGNILERFSAQQFPDLHSELNLSSLELGDSALYFCASSVATGGDEQFFGPGTRLTVL.

To note about this clone: One end of the junction varies from germline; a read error may be responsible. The rearrangement links TRBV7-2 to TRBJ1-2, with D perhaps matching TRBD1 (6 bases). Germline V gene data show CDR1 as SGHTA and CDR2 as FQGNSA. The length of the CDR3 is 15 residues. CDR3 protein: CASTLDQGHHYGYTF. In DNA form, the CDR3 reads TGTGCCAGCACCTTAGACCAGGGGCACCACTATGGCTACACCTTC.